This paragraph reports one T cell receptor (beta chain). What it binds is unknown. This record belongs to a study of CXCR3-negative and CXCR3-positive naive CD8 T cells. Across the study: Each library gave roughly 1.6 +/- 0.3 million of approximately 130 million TRB reads.

The authors made the TRB cDNA libraries by 5' RACE using UMI labels. Following a re-call of the 5' RACE reads, TCRdb has one entry per CDR3 protein and lacks DNA. The specimen's table records about 120,000 distinct CDR3 sequences. Subsets of CD8+ T cells were each sorted in triplicate at a few hundred thousand cells apiece. Naive CD8+ T cells carried a CD45RO-CCR7+CD27+CD95- phenotype. Whole-study findings and limits: TRB CDR3s were more hydrophobic in CXCR3-positive than in CXCR3-negative naive cells.

Germline lookup yields CDR1 SGHVS and CDR2 FNYEAQ. The CDR3 has 15 amino acids. Sequenced input: naive CXCR3+ CD8+ T cells from blood. Subset specified: CD45RO-CCR7+CD27+CD95- naive CD8+ T cells expressing CXCR3 (TNR3+). V and J are TRBV7-6 and TRBJ2-3; TCRdb reports TRBD1, a call that lacks DNA to check it against. This TCR came from a human donor in good health. Some clones in this sample may be carry-over from other donors' samples. The CDR3 spells CASSYRDRSTDTQYF.